The rows below give T cell receptor beta chains drawn from one sample of a study of a mutant IDH1 vaccine in newly diagnosed glioma. Data came from immunoSEQ multiplex PCR; TCRdb stores just in-frame clones and leaves some out. The table lists about 88,000 clones, around 79% of them singletons. Specimen: PBMCs, collected from a glioma patient treated with radiotherapy, temozolomide or both. These receptors were collected from a man aged 35-49 years with glioma. Some clones in this sample may be carry-over from other donors' samples. Both conserved end residues are part of each CDR3. A D gene is named only where the DNA matches it firmly. Some rows have no size entry. The others give once, few or many, or a class for an expanded clone.

d_gene,len,abundance,v_gene,j_gene,CDR3nt,CDR3aa
NA,13,NA,TRBV6-5,TRBJ1-6,TGTGCCAGCAGTCGGCAGGATAATTCACCCCTCCACTTT,CASSRQDNSPLHF
NA,14,NA,TRBV4-1,TRBJ2-2,TGCGCCAGCAGCCCCGGAGTAGACTCAGGGGAGCTGTTTTTT,CASSPGVDSGELFF
NA,14,once,TRBV19,TRBJ1-4,TGTGCCAGTAGCGAGCAGGGCGGTGCTGAAAAACTGTTTTTT,CASSEQGGAEKLFF
NA,13,NA,TRBV29-1,TRBJ1-2,TGCAGCGTTGCTGTAGGGCCCAACTATGGCTACACCTTC,CSVAVGPNYGYTF
NA,16,NA,TRBV29-1,TRBJ1-1,TGCAGCGCACGACAGAACCCCACGGGTAGGAACACTGAAGCTTTCTTT,CSARQNPTGRNTEAFF
TRBD1,12,NA,TRBV2,TRBJ1-2,TGTGCCAGCAGGGGGGACAGGGGTGGCTACACCTTC,CASRGDRGGYTF
NA,14,NA,TRBV5-1,TRBJ1-2,TGCGCCAGCAGCTTGGAACAGGGTGGCGATGGCTACACCTTC,CASSLEQGGDGYTF
TRBD1,14,once,TRBV30,TRBJ1-5,TGTGCCTGGGAAGGACAGGGCAACAATCAGCCCCAGCATTTT,CAWEGQGNNQPQHF
TRBD1,14,few,TRBV6-1,TRBJ2-7,TGTGCCAGCAGCGAAAGGACAGGGGCCTACGAGCAGTACTTC,CASSERTGAYEQYF
TRBD1,15,few,TRBV7-9,TRBJ2-7,TGTGCCAGCAGTCGGCCCGGGACAGGGACTTACGAGCAGTACTTC,CASSRPGTGTYEQYF
NA,13,NA,TRBV18,TRBJ2-2,TGTGCCAGCTCACTCCAGGAAGCCGGGGAGCTGTTTTTT,CASSLQEAGELFF
TRBD2,16,NA,TRBV30,TRBJ2-3,TGTGCCTGGAGCGAGACTGGGCGGGGGGTCTCAGATACGCAGTATTTT,CAWSETGRGVSDTQYF
NA,16,NA,TRBV29-1,TRBJ1-1,TGCAGCGTTGAAGACACAGTGTGGGCAACGGGAGTGGGTGCTTTCTTT,CSVEDTVWATGVGAFF
TRBD1,15,NA,TRBV2,TRBJ2-7,TGTGCCAGCAGTGACTTGACAGGGTGGTCCTACGAGCAGTACTTC,CASSDLTGWSYEQYF
NA,14,NA,TRBV2,TRBJ1-5,TGTGCCAGCAGGGGGCCCGAACCTTATCAGCCCCAGCATTTT,CASRGPEPYQPQHF
TRBD1,14,NA,TRBV7-2,TRBJ2-7,TGTGCCAGCAGCCCGGGACAGGGGTACTACGAGCAGTACTTC,CASSPGQGYYEQYF
NA,15,NA,TRBV6-5,TRBJ2-7,TGTGCCAGCAGCAAGGGGGGGGGCACCTCCTACGAGCAGTACTTC,CASSKGGGTSYEQYF
TRBD1,12,many,TRBV5-8,TRBJ2-7,TGTGCCAGCAGCTTACGGACAGGGAGCGAATACTTC,CASSLRTGSEYF
NA,11,NA,TRBV25-1,TRBJ2-1,TGTGCCAGCAGTAGCCAGGGTGAGCAGTTCTTC,CASSSQGEQFF
TRBD1,15,NA,TRBV5-1,TRBJ1-6,TGCGCCAGCAGGACACAGGGGGAGTTGAGTTCACCCCTCCACTTT,CASRTQGELSSPLHF
NA,16,NA,TRBV10-1,TRBJ2-1,TGCGCCAGCAGTGAAGTGGTAAAGGGGGGCGACAATGAGCAGTTCTTC,CASSEVVKGGDNEQFF
NA,15,once,TRBV7-8,TRBJ1-5,TGTGCCAGCAGCTTAGAGGACCGTGACAATCAGCCCCAGCATTTT,CASSLEDRDNQPQHF
NA,16,NA,TRBV30,TRBJ2-2,TGTGCCTGGAGTGTACGGGCGTCGGGGGGCTATGGGGAGCTGTTTTTT,CAWSVRASGGYGELFF
NA,14,many,TRBV5-4,TRBJ1-6,TGTGCCAGCAGCTTGGCAGTAGGAAATTCACCCCTCCACTTT,CASSLAVGNSPLHF
NA,17,NA,TRBV4-1,TRBJ1-5,TGCGCCAGCAGCCAAGACGTAGAACGGTTACTCAATCAGCCCCAGCATTTT,CASSQDVERLLNQPQHF
NA,18,NA,TRBV7-9,TRBJ1-2,TGTGCCAGCAGCCTAGGTCTTTCCGGACAGCTGTCTAACTATGGCTACACCTTC,CASSLGLSGQLSNYGYTF
TRBD1,14,NA,TRBV18,TRBJ1-5,TGTGCCAGCTCACCACTAGGGGGCGACCAGCCCCAGCATTTT,CASSPLGGDQPQHF
NA,14,NA,TRBV10-2,TRBJ1-4,TGCGCCAGCAGTGAACTCTCTAGCAATGAAAAACTGTTTTTT,CASSELSSNEKLFF
TRBD1,15,NA,TRBV9,TRBJ2-2,TGTGCCAGCAGCGGTTGGGACAGGGGGCCCGGGGAGCTGTTTTTT,CASSGWDRGPGELFF